The source of this T cell receptor (beta chain) is a study of blood T cell repertoires in COVID-19 (dated by TCRdb to the early 2020s). Notes on the research overall: The collaborator samples originated in the United States, Italy and Spain and spanned the acute and convalescent phases of COVID-19. The material from the prospective study consisted of cDNA or gDNA derived from T cells, B-cell-depleted T cells, or PBMCs. The dataset comprised deeply sampled blood TCRbeta repertoires from subjects exposed to, actively infected with, or recovered from COVID-19. A freely available public database, intended as a resource for researchers studying the immune response to SARS-CoV-2, is where the repertoires were released. The samples were drawn from two sources: the first 160 participants of the ongoing ImmuneRACE study, and some 1,300 subjects contributed by 6 global collaborators. The sample metadata nearly always contained a de-identified subject ID, COVID-19 status, age in years and sex. Where HLA class I and class II types were available, the types were taken from metadata supplied by the sample provider, not from assay-based typing.

Findings and caveats that apply to the study as a whole: Clinical and demographic metadata were provided uncurated, with the amount varying by source and participant.

There are a few counts of this clone. The target of this receptor is not known. Per-base qualities were not stored, and no clone one base away is much larger. The CDR1 and CDR2 encoded by the germline V gene are SGHRS and YFSETQ. The CDR3 measures 14 amino acids from cysteine to phenylalanine. Solely the CDR3 DNA is kept, with 42 bases framed from the first base. V is shortened by 1 base, J by 1 base, and the region joining them spans 8 bases. In the prospective study, participants were roughly 18 to 95 years old, resided in 24 geographic areas of the United States, and were enrolled through a virtual design. In the prospective study, participants were assigned to cohorts based on the clinical history participants reported in a screening survey and a study questionnaire. For ImmuneRACE Cohort 3, a participant was defined as recovered based on two consecutive negative NP/OP PCR tests, clearance by a healthcare professional, or resolution of symptoms. Mobile phlebotomists in the prospective study collected whole blood, serum and a nasopharyngeal or oropharyngeal swab from every participant. Additional blood draws and questionnaires over an approximately two-month period could optionally be provided by prospective study participants. Blood samples from the prospective study were shipped frozen or at room temperature prior to DNA extraction.

TCRbeta CDR3 regions were amplified from genomic DNA by means of the immunoSEQ Assay, a bias-controlled multiplex PCR. Turning to the authors' computational methods: The number of nucleated cells in each sample was estimated by amplification of reference gene primers within the assay. To quantify the absolute abundance of each unique TCRbeta CDR3 rearrangement, sequence reads were collapsed and filtered. For each sample, productive Simpson clonality was calculated as the square root of Simpson's diversity index across productive rearrangements. Here the immuneACCESS table is served through TCRdb, limited to in-frame sequences with V and J called. Missing clones are a known gap in these copies; in checked studies unresolved V genes cover under half, and the rest lacks a known reason. D and trimming come from the DNA, and the V and J calls and clone size come from that table. The sample profile shows more than 250,000 clones; over 75% of them were found once. The ten most abundant clones make up less than 11% of the sample.

The receptor chain draws on TRBV5-1 and TRBJ1-1; the D gene is unclear. This TCR was sampled from a woman between 18 and 30 years old who had recovered from COVID-19. Specimen: PBMCs or T cells enriched from blood (not recorded which). The sequenced DNA: TGCGCCAGCAGCTTGATCTTGTCGAACACTGAAGCTTTCTTT. This gives the protein CASSLILSNTEAFF.